The 21 T cell receptor beta chains presented below share a single source sample, sequenced in a study of T cells in Graves' hyperthyroidism and ophthalmopathy. From RNA transcripts, TCR beta CDR3 regions were amplified. The study used the HTBI primer set for a first-round RT-PCR of the TCR CDR3. TCRdb reprocessed the multiplex PCR reads with MiXCR, giving one entry per CDR3 protein. This sample has around 480,000 distinct CDR3 sequences; 13% to 15% occur once, and the top ten carry around a sixth. Material for sequencing was blood. The source is a young woman with Graves' hyperthyroidism.

This clonotype was detected many times. The CDR3 DNA follows: TGTGCCACCGCCTCCCCCCGGGAGACCTCCTACAATGAGCAGTTCTTC. Protein sequence: CATASPRETSYNEQFF. V usage is TRBV24-1 and J usage is TRBJ2-1, with TRBD2 as a possible D gene (6 bases). Per germline, CDR1 KGHDR and CDR2 SFDVKD. Trimming pared 9 bases from V and 0 bases from J, leaving 17 bases between. The CDR3 has 16 residues.

The rearrangement joins TRBV6-1 to TRBJ1-1, with 11 bases aligning to TRBD1. Germline values: CDR1 MNHNS, CDR2 SASEGT. V shed 5 bases and J 0 bases; nucleotides not matched to a gene: 5. CDR3 length: 16 amino acids. The CDR3 spells CASSFGQGALNTEAFF. As DNA, the CDR3 is TGTGCCAGCAGTTTCGGACAGGGGGCTTTGAACACTGAAGCTTTCTTT.

Turning to this clonotype: A much bigger clone sits one base away, suggesting this may be a read error. The chain recombines TRBV30 with TRBJ1-4; D uncertain. The germline gives CDR1 GTSNPN, CDR2 SVGIG (reference sequence). The CDR3 totals 13 residues. The CDR3 bases are TGTGCCTGGAGTGGGCTGGATAATGAAAAACTGCTTTTT. This sequence encodes CAWSGLDNEKLLF.

This clonotype has a handful of counts. The rearrangement joins TRBV30 to TRBJ2-1, with a weak D call TRBD2 (6 bases). This CDR3 is built from 13 residues. Trimming left V 7 bases short and J 9 bases short, with 19 bases between. Germline CDR1 is GTSNPN and CDR2 is SVGIG (reference sequence). CDR3: CAFAGGFGGEQFF. The CDR3 DNA reads TGTGCCTTCGCTGGGGGGTTTGGTGGTGAGCAGTTCTTC.

This clonotype was observed many times. This chain joins TRBV19 and TRBJ1-5; no clear D. This CDR3 has 13 amino acids. Trimming removed 9 bases from V and 0 bases from J, with 9 bases in between. Per germline, CDR1 LNHDA and CDR2 SQIVND (reference sequence). In DNA, the CDR3 is TGTGCCAGCGGACTGAATAGCAATCAGCCCCAGCATTTT. It translates to CASGLNSNQPQHF.

The table lists this clonotype with a few counts. V usage is TRBV12-3 or TRBV12-4 and J usage is TRBJ2-7, with 9 bases that match TRBD1. This CDR3 is 15 amino acids long. The CDR3 loop is CAGSPTGGELYEQYV. CDR3 sequence (DNA): TGTGCCGGCAGTCCCACAGGGGGCGAGCTGTACGAGCAGTACGTC.

This clonotype was observed a handful of times. The junction shows a germline mismatch at one end, possibly a read error. This sequence joins TRBV12-3 or TRBV12-4 and TRBJ2-2, with a weak D call TRBD2 (5 bases). The CDR3 runs 12 residues. The CDR3 is CASSLLAGEPFF. The CDR3 DNA is TGTGCCAGCAGTTTACTAGCCGGGGAGCCGTTTTTT.

The chain is built from TRBV28 and TRBJ2-1, with 7 bases fitting TRBD1. CDR3 length: 13 residues. J was trimmed by 2 bases and V by 7 bases; bases with no gene match: 2. CDR1 and CDR2 from the germline V gene are MDHEN and SYDVKM. The CDR3 DNA reads TGTGCCAGCAAAACAGGGGCCTACAATGAGCAGTTCTTC. Translated, it gives CASKTGAYNEQFF.

This clonotype was counted at least ten times. The chain is built from TRBV7-9 and TRBJ2-5; D possibly corresponds to TRBD1 (6 bases). From germline, CDR1 is SEHNR and CDR2 FQNEAQ (reference sequence). V was shortened by 7 bases and J by 4 bases, with 19 bases between the two germline ends. The CDR3 has 15 residues. The CDR3 here is CASNNPRDMAETQYF. CDR3 DNA sequence: TGTGCCAGCAACAACCCCCGGGACATGGCAGAGACCCAGTACTTC.

This clonotype was seen a handful of times. The chain joins TRBV12-5 to TRBJ1-6, with TRBD1 matching 9 bases. J gave up 10 bases and V 5 bases, and 6 bases lay outside the gene matches. The CDR3 length is 14 residues. Per germline, CDR1 LGHNT and CDR2 FRNRAP. The CDR3 DNA reads TGTGCTAGTGGTCCCGGGACAGGGCAATCACCCCTCCACTTT. Amino acids: CASGPGTGQSPLHF.

The V and J genes are TRBV5-1 and TRBJ1-3; D is uncertain. Trimming cost V 0 bases and J 7 bases, with 11 bases left between them. Per the germline V gene, CDR1 is SGHRS and CDR2 is YFSETQ. The CDR3 spans 14 residues. CDR3 in DNA: TGCGCCAGCAGCTTGGGGGGATTCGGTAACACCATATATTTT. Its translation: CASSLGGFGNTIYF.

A few counts support this clonotype. The chain recombines TRBV18 with TRBJ1-5; D unresolved. The germline V and J ends were trimmed by 3 bases and 3 bases, with 9 bases remaining between them. Germline CDR1 KGHSH, CDR2 LQKENI. There are 14 residues in the CDR3. CDR3: CASSPERINQPQHF. The CDR3 nucleotides are TGTGCCAGCTCACCTGAACGGATCAATCAGCCCCAGCATTTT.

Concerning this clonotype: One base away lies a much larger clone, so this may be a sequencing read error. V is TRBV3-1 and J is TRBJ2-7, with 8 positions matching TRBD1. From germline, CDR1 is LGHDT and CDR2 YNNKEL (reference sequence). This CDR3 spans 13 amino acids. The CDR3 spells CASGGQGTYVQYF. The CDR3 DNA is TGTGCCAGCGGCGGACAGGGAACCTACGTGCAGTACTTC.

In this sample, this clonotype turned up many times. The gene calls are TRBV24-1 and TRBJ2-1, with 7 positions matching TRBD2. V trimming: 12 bases; J trimming: 3 bases; junction bases outside the gene matches: 10. Looked up from germline, CDR1 is KGHDR and CDR2 is SFDVKD. The CDR3 is 14 amino acids. CDR3 amino acids: CAAQSSGNYNEQFF. CDR3 coding DNA: TGTGCCGCCCAGTCTAGCGGAAACTACAATGAGCAGTTCTTC.

In its sample, this clonotype was seen many times. The CDR3 DNA follows: TGTGCCAGCAGCTCAGCTCTAGCGGGGTACTACGAGCAGTACTTC. Amino acid sequence: CASSSALAGYYEQYF. V gene TRBV11-2 combines with J gene TRBJ2-7; TRBD2 matches 9 bases. V was pared by 4 bases and J by 3 bases, with 7 bases of the junction left unmatched. The germline CDR1 and CDR2 sequences are SGHAT and FQNNGV. CDR3 size: 15 residues.

The chain has TRBV6-1 and TRBJ2-7, with D uncertain. CDR1 is MNHNS and CDR2 is SASEGT in the germline V gene. The CDR3 has 12 residues. V lost 5 bases, J lost 7 bases, and 12 bases lay in between. The CDR3, as DNA: TGTGCCAGCAGTAGACACCTCTATGAGCAGTACTTC. It yields the protein CASSRHLYEQYF.

The sample holds many counts of this clonotype. The rearrangement joins TRBV2 to TRBJ1-5; 8 bases map to TRBD1. Germline loops: CDR1 SNHLY, CDR2 FYNNEI. After removal of 2 bases from V and 11 bases from J, the junction contained 11 bases not matched to a gene. CDR3 size: 15 residues. As DNA, the CDR3 is TGTGCCAGCAGTGAAACCGGGACAGGACTGGGAGCCCAGCATTTT. Encoded protein: CASSETGTGLGAQHF.

Ten or more counts support this clonotype. The chain carries TRBV3-1 and TRBJ2-3; either TRBD1 or TRBD2 may supply D (6 bases each). Trimming pared 5 bases from V and 2 bases from J, leaving 17 bases between. This CDR3 is 16 amino acids long. Germline CDR1 and CDR2: LGHDT and YNNKEL (reference sequence). CDR3 sequence: CASSSARGVLTDTQYF. The CDR3 nucleotides are TGTGCCAGCAGCAGCGCAAGGGGGGTCCTCACAGATACGCAGTATTTT.

This clonotype was detected many times. V is TRBV7-9 and J is TRBJ2-2, with a weak D call TRBD1 (6 bases). The CDR3 spans 13 residues. Per the germline V gene, CDR1 is SEHNR and CDR2 is FQNEAQ (reference sequence). The V gene lost 3 bases and the J gene lost 6 bases, with 8 bases spanning the gap. This CDR3 reads CASSFGQPGELFF. The DNA of the CDR3 is TGTGCCAGCAGCTTTGGACAGCCCGGGGAGCTGTTTTTT.

Only a few counts were recorded for this clonotype. This chain joins TRBV30 and TRBJ1-1, with D uncertain. V gave up 0 bases and J gave up 2 bases, with 10 bases separating them. Per germline, CDR1 GTSNPN and CDR2 SVGIG (reference sequence). This CDR3 has 14 amino acids. CDR3 bases: TGTGCCTGGAGTGTATCGGGATTCAACACTGAAGCTTTCTTT. This encodes CAWSVSGFNTEAFF.

This clonotype was picked up a small number of times. Since a much larger clone is just one base distant, this may be a read error. The V call is TRBV11-3, the J call TRBJ1-2; TRBD1 is a possible D gene (5 bases). Germline V lookup: CDR1 SGHNT, CDR2 YENEEA. Deletions cut 5 bases from V and 10 bases from J, with 20 bases between. The CDR3 is 14 residues long. The CDR3 DNA sequence: TGTGCCAGCAGCGTCGCAGGGCTGCCGCTAGCCTACACCTTC. It yields the protein CASSVAGLPLAYTF.